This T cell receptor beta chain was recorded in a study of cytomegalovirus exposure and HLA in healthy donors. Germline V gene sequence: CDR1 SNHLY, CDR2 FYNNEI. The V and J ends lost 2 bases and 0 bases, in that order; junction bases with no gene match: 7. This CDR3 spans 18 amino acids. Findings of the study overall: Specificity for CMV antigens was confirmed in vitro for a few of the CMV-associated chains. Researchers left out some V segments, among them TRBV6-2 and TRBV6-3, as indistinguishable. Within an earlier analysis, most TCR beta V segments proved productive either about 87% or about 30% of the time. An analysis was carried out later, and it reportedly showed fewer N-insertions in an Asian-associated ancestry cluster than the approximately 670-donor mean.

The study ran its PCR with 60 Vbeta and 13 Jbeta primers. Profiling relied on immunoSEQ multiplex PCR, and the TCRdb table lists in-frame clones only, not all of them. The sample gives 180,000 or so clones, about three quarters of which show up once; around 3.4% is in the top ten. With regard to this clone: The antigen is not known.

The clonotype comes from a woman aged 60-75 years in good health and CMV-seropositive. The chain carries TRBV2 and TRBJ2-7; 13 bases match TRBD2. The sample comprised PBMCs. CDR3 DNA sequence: TGTGCCAGCAGTGAAATGGGACTAGCGGGATTCGACTCCTACGAGCAGTACTTC. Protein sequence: CASSEMGLAGFDSYEQYF.